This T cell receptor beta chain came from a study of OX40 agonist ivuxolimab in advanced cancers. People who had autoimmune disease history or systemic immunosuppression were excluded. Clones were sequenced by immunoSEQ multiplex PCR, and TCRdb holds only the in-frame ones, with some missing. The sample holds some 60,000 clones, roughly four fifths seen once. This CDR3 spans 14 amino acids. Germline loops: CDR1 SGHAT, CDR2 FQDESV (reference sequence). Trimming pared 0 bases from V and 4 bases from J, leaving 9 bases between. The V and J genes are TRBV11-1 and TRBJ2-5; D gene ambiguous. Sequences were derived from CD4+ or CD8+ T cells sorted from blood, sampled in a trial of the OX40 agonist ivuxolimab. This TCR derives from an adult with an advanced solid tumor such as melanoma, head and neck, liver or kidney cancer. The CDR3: CASSLAPRGETQYF. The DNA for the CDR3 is TGTGCCAGCAGCTTAGCGCCGCGCGGAGAGACCCAGTACTTC.